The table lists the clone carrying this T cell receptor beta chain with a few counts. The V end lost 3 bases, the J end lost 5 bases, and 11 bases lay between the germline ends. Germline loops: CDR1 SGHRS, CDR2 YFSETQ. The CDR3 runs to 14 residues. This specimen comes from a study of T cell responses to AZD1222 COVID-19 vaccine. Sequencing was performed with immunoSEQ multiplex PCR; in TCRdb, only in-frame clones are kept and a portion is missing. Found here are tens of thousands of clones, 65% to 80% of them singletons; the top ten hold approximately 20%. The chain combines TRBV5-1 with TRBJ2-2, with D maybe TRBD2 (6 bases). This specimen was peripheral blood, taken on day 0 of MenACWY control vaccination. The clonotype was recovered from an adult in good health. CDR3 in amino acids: CASSWGGVTGELFF. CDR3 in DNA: TGCGCCAGCAGCTGGGGCGGGGTTACCGGGGAGCTGTTTTTT.